This T cell receptor beta chain was observed in a study of blood T cell repertoires in COVID-19 (dated by TCRdb to 2018 to 2021). For context, the study as a whole: The collaborator samples originated in the United States, Italy and Spain and spanned the acute and convalescent phases of COVID-19. The material from the prospective study consisted of cDNA or gDNA derived from T cells, B-cell-depleted T cells, or PBMCs. The dataset comprised deeply sampled blood TCRbeta repertoires from subjects exposed to, actively infected with, or recovered from COVID-19. A freely available public database, intended as a resource for researchers studying the immune response to SARS-CoV-2, is where the repertoires were released. Samples came from the ongoing ImmuneRACE study (first 160 participants) plus 1,254 subjects from 6 global collaborators. The sample metadata nearly always contained a de-identified subject ID, COVID-19 status, age in years and sex. Where HLA class I and class II types were available, the types were taken from metadata supplied by the sample provider, not from assay-based typing.

TCRbeta CDR3 regions were amplified from genomic DNA using the immunoSEQ Assay, a bias-controlled multiplex PCR. The original pipeline was this. The number of nucleated cells in each sample was estimated from the amplification of reference gene primers within the assay. Sequence reads were collapsed and filtered to measure the absolute abundance of every unique TCRbeta CDR3 rearrangement. Productive Simpson clonality was computed per sample as the square root of Simpson's diversity index over productive rearrangements. TCRdb limited this immuneACCESS table to in-frame rearrangements with V and J called. A share of clones is missing; checked studies link under half to unresolved V genes, and the rest is unexplained. D and trimming were read from the DNA, whereas the V and J calls and clone size are those reported in that table. The sample profile shows 200,000 to 250,000 clones; approximately 78% of them were found once. The ten top clones hold approximately 5.2% of the sample.

Overall results and qualifications from the work: Clinical and demographic metadata were provided uncurated, with the amount varying by source and participant.

In Seattle, one collaborating source enrolled patients while the infection was active and tracked those patients longitudinally over the course of disease. Collaborating institutions collected whole blood in K2EDTA tubes following their own protocols. For TCRbeta analysis, collaborator samples were shipped as frozen whole blood, as isolated PBMCs, or as DNA extracted from either sample type. Measured from the cysteine to the phenylalanine, the CDR3 is 16 residues long. CDR3 DNA is the only sequence kept; it has 48 bases, read in frame from the first base. V loses 3 bases at its end and J loses 3 bases; junction bases beyond the gene matches: 3. As encoded in the germline V gene (reference sequence), CDR1 is LGHDT while CDR2 is YNNKEL. With respect to this clone: No cognate antigen has been identified for it. No base quality values were provided; no much bigger clone lies one nucleotide off.

The sequenced material came from peripheral blood. The TCR sequence derives from a woman aged 65 to 85 with COVID-19, enrolled during active disease. Recombination connected TRBV3-1 (or the pseudogene TRBV3-2) to TRBJ2-3, with TRBD2 identical over 13 junction bases. The CDR3 sequence is CASSQTSGRSTDTQYF. The nucleotide sequence reads TGTGCCAGCAGCCAGACTAGCGGGAGGTCGACAGATACGCAGTATTTT.